This TCR beta chain was documented in a study of blood T cell repertoires in COVID-19. As for the study in general: There were acute and convalescent COVID-19 samples, and they came from the United States, Italy and Spain. Sources were T cells, B-cell-depleted T cells, or PBMCs; the material itself was cDNA or gDNA.

V was shortened by 8 bases and J by 8 bases, with 7 bases between the two germline ends. CDR1 and CDR2 from the germline V gene are MNHEY and SVGAGI. The CDR3 runs to 10 residues. Original processing methods: Estimates of nucleated cell counts were drawn from the amplification of reference gene primers. This table comes from immunoSEQ multiplex PCR, and its TCRdb copy is limited to in-frame clones, with some not included. V and J calls and clone size are those listed in that table; D and trimming were worked out from the DNA. There are about 220,000 clones in the sample; approximately 81% occur only once, and 3.6% lies in the top ten.

V is TRBV6-5 and J is TRBJ2-4, with unresolved D. Sequenced material: peripheral blood. The source is a woman at least 80 years old with acute or convalescent COVID-19. CDR3 residues: CASLRDIQYF. CDR3 sequence (DNA): TGTGCCAGCCTTCGAGACATTCAGTACTTC.